The clone carrying this T cell receptor beta chain was seen only once. The sample is drawn from a study of OX40 agonist ivuxolimab in advanced cancers. Study as a whole: The mean age was roughly 60 years, ranging from about 23 to 79, with around four fifths of participants male.

The protocol was immunoSEQ multiplex PCR, while the TCRdb copy is restricted to in-frame clones and leaves out a portion. The sample consists of 20,000 to 25,000 clones, around 83% of them appearing once. Germline assignment: CDR1 MNHEY and CDR2 SMNVEV (reference sequence). The CDR3 covers 14 residues. V was clipped by 5 bases and J by 4 bases, with 11 bases between them. The sampling schedule covered blood at baseline, cycle 4 day 1, and cycle 7 day 1. The V call is TRBV27, the J call TRBJ2-2; the D gene is possibly TRBD1 (6 bases). The source of this sequence is an adult with an advanced solid tumor such as melanoma, head and neck, liver or kidney cancer. This specimen consisted of CD4+ or CD8+ T cells sorted from blood, obtained in a trial of the OX40 agonist ivuxolimab. CDR3 in DNA: TGTGCCAGCAGTCCCACAGGGTTCACCGGGGAGCTGTTTTTT. Protein: CASSPTGFTGELFF.